A selection of T cell receptor beta chains follows, all from one sample in a study of T cells in Graves' hyperthyroidism and ophthalmopathy. Using its own MiXCR run on the multiplex PCR reads, TCRdb lists one record per CDR3 protein. The sample records 280,000 or so distinct CDR3 sequences, 25% to 30% being singletons. Sequenced input: blood. These receptors were collected from a man in his forties or fifties with Graves' hyperthyroidism that later progressed to Graves' ophthalmopathy. The CDR3 runs from the conserved cysteine through the conserved F or W. Each record gives: D gene, J gene, clone size, V gene, CDR3 DNA, CDR3 protein. The D gene is left open where the match is weak. Size tells how often a clone was seen (once, few, many) or the class of an expanded clone, and some rows leave it out.

D: -; J: TRBJ1-2; size: -; V: TRBV12-3/TRBV12-4; DNA: TGTGCCAGCAGTTTTGGGAGCAGGGGAAACTATGGCTACACCTTC; CDR3: CASSFGSRGNYGYTF
D: -; J: TRBJ1-2; size: once; V: TRBV12-3/TRBV12-4; DNA: TGTGCCAACAGTTCGACAGCGACTAGCTATGGCTACACCTTC; CDR3: CANSSTATSYGYTF
D: -; J: TRBJ2-2; size: few; V: TRBV14; DNA: TGTGCCAGCAGCCAAGATCTCGGGATCGCGAACACCGGGGAGCTGTTTTTT; CDR3: CASSQDLGIANTGELFF
D: TRBD1; J: TRBJ1-1; size: many; V: TRBV18; DNA: TGTGCCAGCTCACGAACAGGGGGCGCGATGAACACTGAAGCTTTCTTT; CDR3: CASSRTGGAMNTEAFF
D: -; J: TRBJ1-1; size: many; V: TRBV27; DNA: TGTGCCAGCAGTCCAAGATCATCTAGGAGGAGGGGTCTGAACACTGAAGCTTTCTTT; CDR3: CASSPRSSRRRGLNTEAFF
D: TRBD1; J: TRBJ2-2; size: many; V: TRBV12-3/TRBV12-4; DNA: TGTGCCAACAAACGACAGGGGAGCACCGGGGAGCTGTTTTTT; CDR3: CANKRQGSTGELFF
D: -; J: TRBJ2-6; size: many; V: TRBV6-5; DNA: TGTGCCAGCAGCCGCGGGTACGAATCAGCCTCTGGGGCCAACGTCCTGACTTTC; CDR3: CASSRGYESASGANVLTF
D: -; J: TRBJ1-1; size: -; V: TRBV19; DNA: TGTGCCTGGAGTACCGCCACCGAAGCTTTCTTT; CDR3: CAWSTATEAFF
D: -; J: TRBJ1-1; size: -; V: TRBV29-1; DNA: TGCAGCGCAGTCGACAGGAGGTACGAAGCTTTCTTT; CDR3: CSAVDRRYEAFF
D: -; J: TRBJ2-5; size: many; V: TRBV6-1; DNA: TGTGCCAGCAGTGAAGTGGACCGCGGGACCCAGTACTTC; CDR3: CASSEVDRGTQYF
D: TRBD2; J: TRBJ2-5; size: many; V: TRBV24-1; DNA: TGTGCCACCGGGCCGGGGGGGCAAGAGACCCAGTACTTC; CDR3: CATGPGGQETQYF
D: TRBD2; J: TRBJ2-7; size: many; V: TRBV27; DNA: TGTGCCAGCAACGGGGCGGGAGGACCCTTATACGAGCAGTACTTC; CDR3: CASNGAGGPLYEQYF
D: TRBD1; J: TRBJ2-7; size: many; V: TRBV9; DNA: TGTGCCAGCAGCGTAGTCGGGACAGGGGTCGAGCAGTACTTC; CDR3: CASSVVGTGVEQYF
D: TRBD2; J: TRBJ2-5; size: -; V: TRBV7-2; DNA: TGTGCCAGCAGCGTCGGACTAGCGGGAGTGGAGACCCAGTACTTC; CDR3: CASSVGLAGVETQYF
D: -; J: TRBJ1-3; size: many; V: TRBV6-5; DNA: TGTGCCAGCAGTTACCGGGGAAGGTCTGGAAACACCATATATTTT; CDR3: CASSYRGRSGNTIYF
D: TRBD1; J: TRBJ2-6; size: -; V: TRBV5-1; DNA: TGCGCCAGCAGCGTACAGGGGGCGCCTGGGGCCAACGTCCTGACTTTC; CDR3: CASSVQGAPGANVLTF
D: -; J: TRBJ1-5; size: many; V: TRBV20-1; DNA: TGCAGTGCTAGATCCGGGGATCAGCCCCAGCATTTT; CDR3: CSARSGDQPQHF
D: -; J: TRBJ1-2; size: many; V: TRBV2; DNA: TGTGCCAGCAGTGTGAAGGTTCTCTACACCTTC; CDR3: CASSVKVLYTF
D: TRBD2; J: TRBJ2-2; size: -; V: TRBV6-5; DNA: TGTGCCAGCAGTTACCGGCCACACGGGAGGACCGGGGAGCTGTTTTTT; CDR3: CASSYRPHGRTGELFF
D: -; J: TRBJ2-7; size: many; V: TRBV28; DNA: TGTGCCAGCCGCATCGGGGGCAGGTACGAGCAGTACTTC; CDR3: CASRIGGRYEQYF
D: TRBD1; J: TRBJ1-1; size: -; V: TRBV19; DNA: TGTGCCAGTAGTTCTCGGGACAGGGGATTGTTGAACACTGAAGCTTTCTTT; CDR3: CASSSRDRGLLNTEAFF
D: -; J: TRBJ2-7; size: many; V: TRBV7-9; DNA: TGTGCCAGCAGCTCCGAATGGCAGGCCTACGAGCAGTACTTC; CDR3: CASSSEWQAYEQYF
D: TRBD2; J: TRBJ2-7; size: many; V: TRBV6-5; DNA: TGTGCCAGCAGTTCACCGGGACTAGGAGACTACGAGCAGTACTTC; CDR3: CASSSPGLGDYEQYF
D: -; J: TRBJ2-5; size: -; V: TRBV13; DNA: TGTGCCAGCAGCTTTCTTGGTGGGAGCCAAGAGACCCAGTACTTC; CDR3: CASSFLGGSQETQYF
D: TRBD2; J: TRBJ2-7; size: once; V: TRBV6-1; DNA: TGTGCCAGCAGAACCGTTCCGGGACTAGCCTACGAGCAGTACTTC; CDR3: CASRTVPGLAYEQYF
D: TRBD1; J: TRBJ2-7; size: -; V: TRBV30; DNA: TGTGCCTGGAGCGACACTACGACAGGGGATTACGAGCAGTACTTC; CDR3: CAWSDTTTGDYEQYF
D: -; J: TRBJ1-5; size: many; V: TRBV20-1; DNA: TGCAGTGCTACATTGGAATGGACCCAGCATTTT; CDR3: CSATLEWTQHF
D: -; J: TRBJ2-7; size: -; V: TRBV7-2; DNA: TGTGCCAGCAGCTTAAACGGCCCGATTACCTACGAGCAGTACTTC; CDR3: CASSLNGPITYEQYF
D: -; J: TRBJ1-1; size: -; V: TRBV6-5; DNA: TGTGCCAGCAGTTACAGTCGGAGCGGGAACACTGAAGCTTTCTTT; CDR3: CASSYSRSGNTEAFF
D: -; J: TRBJ2-5; size: -; V: TRBV28; DNA: TGTGCCAGCAGAACAGGGCACCAAGAGACCCAGTACTTC; CDR3: CASRTGHQETQYF
D: -; J: TRBJ1-1; size: many; V: TRBV6-5; DNA: TGTGCCAGCAGCCTCGAAACTGAAGCTTTCTTT; CDR3: CASSLETEAFF
D: -; J: TRBJ1-1; size: -; V: TRBV12-3/TRBV12-4; DNA: TGTGCCAGCAGTTTAACCGAAAAAGTCACTGAAGCTTTCTTT; CDR3: CASSLTEKVTEAFF
D: TRBD1; J: TRBJ2-7; size: -; V: TRBV12-3/TRBV12-4; DNA: TGTGCCAGCTCTCAAGGGGGCAGTGTCTACGAGCAGTACTTC; CDR3: CASSQGGSVYEQYF
D: TRBD2; J: TRBJ2-7; size: -; V: TRBV19; DNA: TGTGCCAGCAGTTTATCCAGCGGGAGGACCTATTCGAGGCAGTACTTC; CDR3: CASSLSSGRTYSRQYF
D: TRBD1; J: TRBJ1-1; size: once; V: TRBV5-1; DNA: TGCGCCAGCAGCTTACTCACAGGGGGCCTTGGGAACACTGAAGCTTTCTTT; CDR3: CASSLLTGGLGNTEAFF
D: -; J: TRBJ2-7; size: many; V: TRBV2; DNA: TGTGCCAGCACTGATCGGAGAGTTTTAAGGGTGGGCGAGCAGTACTTC; CDR3: CASTDRRVLRVGEQYF
D: -; J: TRBJ1-1; size: many; V: TRBV5-7; DNA: TGTGCCAGCAGCCCCGTGCCTAACATGGGAATAAAAGAAGCTTTCTTT; CDR3: CASSPVPNMGIKEAFF
D: -; J: TRBJ1-5; size: -; V: TRBV28; DNA: TGTGCCAGCAATTTCAGGGTCAATCAGCCCCAGCATTTT; CDR3: CASNFRVNQPQHF
D: -; J: TRBJ1-1; size: -; V: TRBV30; DNA: TGTGCCTGGGGGACGGGGAATACTGAAGCTTTCTTT; CDR3: CAWGTGNTEAFF
D: -; J: TRBJ1-3; size: many; V: TRBV15; DNA: TGTGCCACCAGCAGAGGGGAGATATCCTCTGGAAACACCATATATTTT; CDR3: CATSRGEISSGNTIYF
D: -; J: TRBJ2-2; size: many; V: TRBV7-3; DNA: TGTGCCAGCAGACGGACGGAGAACACCGGGGAGCTGTTTTTT; CDR3: CASRRTENTGELFF
D: -; J: TRBJ1-2; size: -; V: TRBV7-4; DNA: TGTGCCAGCAAATTCCCTCAGGGACACGCGTACGATGGCTACACCTTC; CDR3: CASKFPQGHAYDGYTF
D: -; J: TRBJ1-6; size: once; V: TRBV6-5; DNA: TGTGCCAGCAGTTACGTGGGGGCTGCTTCACCCCTCCACTTT; CDR3: CASSYVGAASPLHF
D: -; J: TRBJ2-7; size: -; V: TRBV12-3/TRBV12-4; DNA: TGTGCCAGCAGTGACACTACTAGGTACGAGCAGTACTTC; CDR3: CASSDTTRYEQYF
D: -; J: TRBJ1-2; size: -; V: TRBV20-1; DNA: TGCAGGAGAGGTTATGGCTACACCTTC; CDR3: CRRGYGYTF
D: TRBD2; J: TRBJ2-7; size: -; V: TRBV7-8; DNA: TGTGCCAGCAGCTTCGGACTAGCGGGAGGTTCTCACGAGCAGTACTTC; CDR3: CASSFGLAGGSHEQYF
D: -; J: TRBJ2-5; size: few; V: TRBV28; DNA: TGTGCCAGCAGTTTGGGGGGGGGCGCGGAGACCCAGTACTTC; CDR3: CASSLGGGAETQYF
D: -; J: TRBJ2-5; size: many; V: TRBV6-1; DNA: TGTGCCAGCAGCCTGTACCAAGAGACCCAGTACTTC; CDR3: CASSLYQETQYF
D: -; J: TRBJ1-2; size: -; V: TRBV25-1; DNA: TGTGCCAGCAGTGGTAGACAGTTAGGCTACACCTTC; CDR3: CASSGRQLGYTF
D: -; J: TRBJ1-6; size: many; V: TRBV13; DNA: TGTGCCAGCACCTCCCGCAGGGGCCGCCTTGAGGCCCTCCACTTT; CDR3: CASTSRRGRLEALHF